This entry lists 9 T cell receptor beta chains sequenced from one sample in a study of T cell responses to AZD1222 COVID-19 vaccine. Profiled with immunoSEQ multiplex PCR; TCRdb holds only in-frame clones, not every one. This repertoire shows 150,000 to 200,000 clones, around 93% found once; its top ten account for about 2.3%. Material: peripheral blood, obtained on day 0 of AZD1222 vaccination. Source of these receptors: an adult in good health.

The gene calls are TRBV6-1 and TRBJ1-2; D ambiguous. V was clipped by 8 bases and J by 4 bases, with 8 bases between them. The CDR3 spans 11 residues. Per the germline V gene, CDR1 is MNHNS and CDR2 is SASEGT. The CDR3 loop reads CASRFAYGYTF. DNA for the CDR3: TGTGCCAGCCGGTTTGCCTATGGCTACACCTTC.

The chain joins TRBV3-1 (or the pseudogene TRBV3-2) to TRBJ1-5, with a weak D call TRBD1 (5 bases). CDR1 and CDR2 (germline): LGHDT, YNNKEL (reference sequence). The CDR3 runs to 15 residues. Trimming cost V 0 bases and J 6 bases, with 12 bases left between them. CDR3 region: CASSQDARAGQPQHF. The CDR3 DNA reads TGTGCCAGCAGCCAAGACGCCAGGGCCGGTCAGCCCCAGCATTTT.

Regarding this clone: The same CDR3 also results from other DNA sequences found in this sample. The CDR3, as DNA: TGTGCCAGCAGAGAGGGGGCCGGGCAGCCCCAGCATTTT. Translation: CASREGAGQPQHF. The rearrangement joins TRBV28 to TRBJ1-5; 7 nucleotides agree with TRBD1. J gave up 7 bases and V 6 bases, and 6 bases lay outside the gene matches. This CDR3 is 13 amino acids long. In germline, CDR1 is MDHEN, CDR2 SYDVKM.

The chain couples TRBV11-2 to TRBJ2-1; the D is unclear. The CDR3 runs 13 residues. CDR1 and CDR2 (germline): SGHAT, FQNNGV. V was pared by 6 bases and J by 5 bases, with 11 bases between. The CDR3 nucleotides read TGTGCCAGCAGGGGTGACACCCACAATGAGCAGTTCTTC. Amino acid sequence: CASRGDTHNEQFF.

This chain connects TRBV2 to TRBJ2-2, with 12 nucleotides matching TRBD2. The CDR3 consists of 14 residues. Germline CDR1 SNHLY, CDR2 FYNNEI. Trimming at V came to 6 bases and at J to 6 bases, leaving 2 bases not matched to a gene. DNA of the CDR3: TGTGCCAGCAGGAGGACTAGCGGGGCCGGGGAGCTGTTTTTT. Amino acids: CASRRTSGAGELFF.

This clone was seen a few times. J is TRBJ1-2 and V is TRBV11-2; the match to TRBD1 covers 8 bases. The CDR3 covers 14 residues. Trimming took 4 bases from V and 7 from J; bases not matched to a gene: 8. Germline CDR1 reads SGHAT; CDR2 reads FQNNGV. The CDR3 spells CASSSRQGLGGYTF. CDR3 in DNA: TGTGCCAGCAGCTCACGACAGGGGTTGGGTGGCTACACCTTC.

The gene calls are TRBV7-8 and TRBJ1-5, with TRBD1 matching over 8 bases. Germline V gives CDR1 SGHVS, CDR2 FQNEAQ. This CDR3 is 15 amino acids long. With V trimmed by 5 bases and J by 3 bases, 6 bases remained unmatched. The CDR3 here is CASSNRDRFNQPQHF. The CDR3 bases are TGTGCCAGCAGCAATCGGGACAGGTTCAATCAGCCCCAGCATTTT.

The chain recombines TRBV7-9 with TRBJ2-1, with D maybe TRBD2 (5 bases). Germline CDR1 reads SEHNR; CDR2 reads FQNEAQ (reference sequence). Trimming pared 5 bases from V and 7 bases from J, leaving 12 bases between. The CDR3 runs 13 residues. The CDR3 loop is CASSLEGINEQFF. CDR3 bases: TGTGCCAGCAGCCTTGAGGGCATAAATGAGCAGTTCTTC.

The chain combines TRBV7-9 with TRBJ1-1; D is unclear. V dropped 3 bases and J dropped 4 bases, with 3 bases sitting between them. The CDR3 length is 11 residues. CDR1 is SEHNR and CDR2 is FQNEAQ in the germline V gene (reference sequence). CDR3 residues: CASSLGTEAFF. For the CDR3, the DNA is TGTGCCAGCAGCTTGGGCACTGAAGCTTTCTTT.